This T cell receptor beta chain was sequenced for a study of blood T cell repertoires in COVID-19. The method was immunoSEQ multiplex PCR; TCRdb's version includes in-frame clones alone and lacks a portion of them. In the table there are about 49,000 clones, 65% to 85% of which are singletons. The CDR3 is 16 residues long. J gave up 8 bases and V 4 bases, and 7 bases lay outside the gene matches. Germline V CDR1 and CDR2: LGHNA, YNFKEQ. The sequencing sample was made of peripheral blood. This rearrangement joins TRBV4-2 to TRBJ2-4, with 14 nucleotides matching TRBD2. This TCR was recovered from a man aged 45-65 years with acute or convalescent COVID-19. This chain's CDR3 is CASSLTSGRAGDIQYF. DNA of the CDR3: TGTGCCAGCAGCCTGACTAGCGGGAGGGCCGGCGACATTCAGTACTTC.